This T cell receptor (beta chain) was identified in a study of OX40 agonist ivuxolimab in advanced cancers. Overall study: Patients in the trial were receiving intravenous ivuxolimab every 2 weeks, at doses of 0.01 to 10 mg/kg. Those enrolled were roughly 80% male, with a mean age of approximately 60 years and ages from roughly 20 to 90.

Profiling relied on immunoSEQ multiplex PCR, and the TCRdb table lists in-frame clones only, not all of them. This table has around 70,000 clones, 75% to 90% appearing once. Germline V gene sequence: CDR1 LNHDA, CDR2 SQIVND (reference sequence). V was shortened by 6 bases and J by 6 bases, with 12 bases between the two germline ends. The CDR3 runs to 12 residues. V is TRBV19 and J is TRBJ2-7; D is ambiguous. This clonotype originated in an adult with an advanced solid tumor such as melanoma, head and neck, liver or kidney cancer. This material consisted of CD4+ or CD8+ T cells sorted from blood, taken in a trial of the OX40 agonist ivuxolimab. The CDR3 DNA reads TGTGCCAGTAGCACCAGACTCGGCGAGCAGTACTTC. Translation gives CASSTRLGEQYF.